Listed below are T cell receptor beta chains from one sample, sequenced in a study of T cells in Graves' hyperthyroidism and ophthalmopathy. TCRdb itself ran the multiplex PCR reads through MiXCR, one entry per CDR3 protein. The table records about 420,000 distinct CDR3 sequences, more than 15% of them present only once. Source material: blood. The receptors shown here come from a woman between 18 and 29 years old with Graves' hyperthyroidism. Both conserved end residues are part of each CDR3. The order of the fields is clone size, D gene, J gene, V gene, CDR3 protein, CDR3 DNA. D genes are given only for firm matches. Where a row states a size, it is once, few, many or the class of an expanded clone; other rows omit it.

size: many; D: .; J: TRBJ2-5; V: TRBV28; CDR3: CASSLSVLETQYF; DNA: TGTGCCAGCAGTTTGTCGGTTTTAGAGACCCAGTACTTC
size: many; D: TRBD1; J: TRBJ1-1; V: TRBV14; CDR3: CASSQLGVDRGDTEAFF; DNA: TGTGCCAGCAGCCAGCTCGGTGTTGACAGGGGGGACACTGAAGCTTTCTTT
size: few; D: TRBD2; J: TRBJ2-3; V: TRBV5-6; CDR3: CASSLLRLAVSDTQYF; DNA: TGTGCCAGCAGCCTTCTAAGACTAGCGGTGTCAGATACGCAGTATTTT
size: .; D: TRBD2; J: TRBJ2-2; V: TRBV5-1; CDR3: CASSFGTSGTITGELFF; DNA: TGCGCCAGCAGCTTTGGGACTAGCGGGACGATCACCGGGGAGCTGTTTTTT
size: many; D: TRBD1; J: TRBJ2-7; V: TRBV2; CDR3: CASSAGVGTGSYEQYF; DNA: TGTGCCAGCAGTGCAGGCGTCGGGACAGGCTCCTACGAGCAGTACTTC
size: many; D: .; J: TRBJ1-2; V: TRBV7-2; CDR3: CASVPGRSEINYGYTF; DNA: TGTGCCAGCGTCCCAGGTCGGTCGGAGATTAACTATGGCTACACCTTC
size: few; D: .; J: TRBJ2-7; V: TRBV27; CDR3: CASSIETGPYEQYF; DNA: TGTGCCAGCAGTATAGAGACGGGCCCCTACGAGCAGTACTTC
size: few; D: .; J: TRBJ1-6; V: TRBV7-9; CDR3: CASSPIGSYNSPLHF; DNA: TGTGCCAGCAGTCCAATCGGTTCCTATAATTCACCCCTCCACTTT
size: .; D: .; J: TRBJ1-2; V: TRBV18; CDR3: CASSRPRDPGANYGYTF; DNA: TGTGCCAGCTCACGCCCCCGGGACCCCGGAGCTAACTATGGCTACACCTTC
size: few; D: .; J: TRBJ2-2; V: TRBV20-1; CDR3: CSATPAPPESGELFF; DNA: TGCAGTGCTACTCCAGCGCCCCCGGAATCCGGGGAGCTGTTTTTT
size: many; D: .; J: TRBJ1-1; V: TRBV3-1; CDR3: CASSNRQVRSEAFF; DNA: TGTGCCAGCAGCAACCGACAGGTTAGGAGTGAAGCTTTCTTT
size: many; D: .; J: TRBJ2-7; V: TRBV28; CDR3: CASSSGPQDEQYF; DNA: TGTGCCAGCAGTTCGGGACCACAAGACGAGCAGTACTTC
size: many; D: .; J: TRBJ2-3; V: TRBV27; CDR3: CASSFGVSSSDTQYF; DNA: TGTGCCAGCAGTTTTGGGGTTTCTAGCTCAGATACGCAGTATTTT
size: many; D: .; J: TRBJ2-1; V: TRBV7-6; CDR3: CASRGTRPYNEQFF; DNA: TGTGCCAGCAGAGGGACCCGACCCTACAATGAGCAGTTCTTC
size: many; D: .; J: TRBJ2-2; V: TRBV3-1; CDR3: CASSQVPDSTGELFF; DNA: TGTGCCAGCAGCCAAGTACCTGACTCTACCGGGGAGCTGTTTTTT
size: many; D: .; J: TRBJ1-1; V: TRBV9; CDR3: CASSEYVGANTEAFF; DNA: TGTGCCAGCAGCGAGTATGTTGGGGCTAACACTGAAGCTTTCTTT
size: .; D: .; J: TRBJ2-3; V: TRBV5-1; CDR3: CASSLGAFSTDTQYF; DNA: TGCGCCAGCAGCTTGGGGGCTTTTTCGACAGATACGCAGTATTTT
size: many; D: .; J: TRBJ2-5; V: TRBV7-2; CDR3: CASSPGPEGETQYF; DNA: TGTGCCAGCAGCCCGGGCCCGGAGGGAGAGACCCAGTACTTC
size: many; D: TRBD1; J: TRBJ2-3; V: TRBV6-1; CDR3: CASSGSRDRGSRDTQYF; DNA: TGTGCCAGCAGTGGATCCCGGGACAGGGGGTCTAGAGATACGCAGTATTTT
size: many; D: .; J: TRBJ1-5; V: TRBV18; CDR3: CASSRTRDPNQPQHF; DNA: TGTGCCAGCTCTCGAACCCGGGATCCCAATCAGCCCCAGCATTTT
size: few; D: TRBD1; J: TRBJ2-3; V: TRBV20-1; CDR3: CSARPDRANTDTQYF; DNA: TGCAGTGCTAGACCCGACAGGGCTAACACAGATACGCAGTATTTT
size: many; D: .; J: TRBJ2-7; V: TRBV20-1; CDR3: CSASQGRFNEQYF; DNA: TGCAGTGCTAGTCAGGGGAGGTTTAACGAGCAGTACTTC
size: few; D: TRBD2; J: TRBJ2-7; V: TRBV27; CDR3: CASSSPLAGVYEQYF; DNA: TGTGCCAGCAGCAGCCCCCTAGCGGGGGTCTACGAGCAGTACTTC
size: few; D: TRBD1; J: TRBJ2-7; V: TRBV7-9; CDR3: CASSSDRGSPYEQYF; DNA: TGTGCCAGCAGCTCGGACAGGGGATCTCCCTACGAGCAGTACTTC